The 15 T cell receptor beta chains below come from one sample, sequenced in a study of cytomegalovirus exposure and HLA in healthy donors. The PCR contained 60 Vbeta and 13 Jbeta primers. The protocol was immunoSEQ multiplex PCR, while the TCRdb copy is restricted to in-frame clones and leaves out a portion. In the table there are about 130,000 clones, approximately 79% of which are singletons. Sequencing used PBMCs. Every receptor here comes from a man aged 25-45 years in good health and CMV-seronegative.

This clone was recorded only once. The chain is built from TRBV7-9 and TRBJ2-7, with D possibly matching TRBD1 (6 bases). The germline V gene encodes CDR1 SEHNR and CDR2 FQNEAQ (reference sequence). The CDR3 consists of 12 residues. V was clipped by 6 bases and J by 3 bases, with 9 bases between them. The CDR3 DNA sequence: TGTGCCAGCAGACAGGGTAACTACGAGCAGTACTTC. It encodes CASRQGNYEQYF.

This rearrangement joins TRBV7-9 to TRBJ2-7; D is perhaps TRBD1 (6 bases). V dropped 5 bases and J dropped 7 bases, with 9 bases sitting between them. The CDR3 sequence is 11 residues long. Germline V lookup: CDR1 SEHNR, CDR2 FQNEAQ (reference sequence). CDR3 sequence: CASSQDREQYF. The CDR3 DNA sequence: TGTGCCAGCAGCCAGGACAGAGAGCAGTACTTC.

The V gene is TRBV6-1, the J gene TRBJ1-1; D gene unclear. This CDR3 is 14 amino acids long. Germline V lookup: CDR1 MNHNS, CDR2 SASEGT. The V end lost 7 bases, the J end lost 0 bases, and 12 bases lay between the germline ends. CDR3 in amino acids: CASTAGYMNTEAFF. The CDR3 nucleotides are TGTGCCAGCACGGCGGGGTACATGAACACTGAAGCTTTCTTT.

The CDR3 reads CASSRARDRSYGYTF. CDR3 nucleotide sequence: TGTGCCAGCAGCCGGGCCCGGGACAGATCTTATGGCTACACCTTC. This chain connects TRBV7-2 to TRBJ1-2, with 7 nucleotides matching TRBD1. CDR1 and CDR2 (germline): SGHTA, FQGNSA. There are 15 residues in the CDR3. The ends lost 5 bases at V and 5 bases at J; junction bases unmatched: 11. The full variable domain, completed using reference TRBV7-2 and TRBJ1-2, is GAGVSQSPSNKVTEKGKDVELRCDPISGHTALYWYRQSLGQGLEFLIYFQGNSAPDKSGLPSDRFSAERTGGSVSTLTIQRTQQEDSAVYLCASSRARDRSYGYTFGSGTRLTVV.

The rearrangement joins TRBV6-5 to TRBJ2-2; D perhaps matches TRBD2 (6 bases). The V end was cut by 1 base, the J end by 0 bases, with 9 bases between. Germline V CDR1 and CDR2: MNHEY, SVGAGI. The CDR3 is 16 residues long. The CDR3 region has the DNA TGTGCCAGCAGTTACTATCCGGGGGCGAACACCGGGGAGCTGTTTTTT. Translating gives CASSYYPGANTGELFF.

The CDR3 region is CASSLNYYTEAFF. Here the CDR3 DNA reads TGTGCCAGCAGCTTAAATTACTATACTGAAGCTTTCTTT. The chain combines TRBV7-6 with TRBJ1-1; D remains ambiguous. Germline lookup yields CDR1 SGHVS and CDR2 FNYEAQ. The V end lost 2 bases, the J end lost 5 bases, and 9 bases lay between the germline ends. CDR3 length: 13 amino acids.

The chain links TRBV5-1 to TRBJ1-1, with D tentatively TRBD1 (5 bases). Germline V CDR1 and CDR2: SGHRS, YFSETQ. CDR3 length: 14 residues. With 2 bases removed from V and 4 bases from J, the gap between germline ends came to 12 bases. The chain's CDR3 is CASSLDQGSTEAFF. The CDR3 DNA follows: TGCGCCAGCAGCTTAGATCAGGGTAGCACTGAAGCTTTCTTT.

This chain joins TRBV30 and TRBJ2-5; perhaps TRBD1 as D (5 bases). Germline assignment: CDR1 GTSNPN and CDR2 SVGIG (reference sequence). The length of the CDR3 is 11 residues. V was trimmed by 1 base and J by 14 bases, leaving 14 bases between them. The CDR3 protein is CAWSGPGIVYF. CDR3 in DNA: TGTGCCTGGAGTGGCCCAGGGATCGTTTACTTC.

V is TRBV4-1 and J is TRBJ2-1; the match to TRBD1 covers 9 bases. Germline V gene sequence: CDR1 MGHRA, CDR2 YSYEKL. The CDR3 extends over 14 amino acids. The ends lost 4 bases at V and 8 bases at J; junction bases unmatched: 6. The CDR3 protein is CASSRGQGVHEQFF. For the CDR3, the DNA is TGCGCCAGCAGCCGGGGACAGGGTGTACATGAGCAGTTCTTC.

The chain has TRBV6-1 and TRBJ1-2; D may be TRBD1 (5 bases). The CDR3 is 14 residues long. Germline V gives CDR1 MNHNS, CDR2 SASEGT. V lost 5 bases and J 4 bases, leaving 14 bases between the germline ends. CDR3 nucleotide sequence: TGTGCCAGCAGTCCTACAGGATTACCCTATGGCTACACCTTC. It codes for CASSPTGLPYGYTF.

The chain links TRBV19 to TRBJ2-7; 10 bases fit TRBD2. V was pared by 3 bases and J by 4 bases, with 6 bases of the junction left unmatched. CDR3 length: 15 residues. Germline V gives CDR1 LNHDA, CDR2 SQIVND (reference sequence). CDR3 protein: CASSIGAGGPYEQYF. CDR3 DNA: TGTGCCAGTAGTATTGGAGCGGGGGGGCCGTACGAGCAGTACTTC.

The rearrangement links TRBV5-1 to TRBJ2-5; TRBD1 is a possible D gene (5 bases). This CDR3 contains 16 residues. Germline V gene lookup returns CDR1 SGHRS and CDR2 YFSETQ. The V end was cut by 4 bases, the J end by 4 bases, with 20 bases between. As DNA, the CDR3 is TGCGCCAGCAGCCCATCCCCCACGGCAGGGATAGAGACCCAGTACTTC. Residues: CASSPSPTAGIETQYF.

The chain employs TRBV16 and TRBJ2-3, with D unresolved. V lost 1 base and J lost 0, with 11 bases in between. The CDR3 loop spans 16 amino acids. Germline V lookup: CDR1 KGHSY, CDR2 FQNENV. This CDR3 reads CASSQWSSTSTDTQYF. CDR3 DNA: TGTGCCAGCAGCCAATGGTCATCAACTAGCACAGATACGCAGTATTTT.

V and J are TRBV5-1 and TRBJ1-1, with TRBD1 matching over 7 bases. CDR1 SGHRS and CDR2 YFSETQ come from the germline V gene. Trimming removed 4 bases from V and 0 bases from J; junction bases left unmatched: 3. This CDR3 contains 14 residues. Here the CDR3 DNA reads TGCGCCAGCAGCACCGGACAGGTGAACACTGAAGCTTTCTTT. The encoded protein is CASSTGQVNTEAFF.

This rearrangement joins TRBV6-5 to TRBJ1-5; TRBD1 might be the D (6 bases). V was cut by 6 bases and J by 5 bases, with 14 bases left in between. Germline CDR1 and CDR2: MNHEY and SVGAGI. The length of the CDR3 is 14 residues. This chain's CDR3 is CASRSNRVHQPQHF. DNA for the CDR3: TGTGCCAGCAGAAGCAACAGGGTCCATCAGCCCCAGCATTTT.